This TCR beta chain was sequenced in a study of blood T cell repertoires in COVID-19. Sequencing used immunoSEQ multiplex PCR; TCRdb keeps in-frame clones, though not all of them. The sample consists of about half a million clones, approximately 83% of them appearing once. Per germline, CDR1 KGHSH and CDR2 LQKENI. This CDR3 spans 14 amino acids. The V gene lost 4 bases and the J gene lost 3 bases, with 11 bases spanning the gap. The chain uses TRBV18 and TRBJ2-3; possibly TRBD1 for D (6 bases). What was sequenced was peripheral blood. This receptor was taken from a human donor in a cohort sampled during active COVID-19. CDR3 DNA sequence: TGTGCCAGCTCACTTCAAACAGGGACAGATACGCAGTATTTT. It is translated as CASSLQTGTDTQYF.